The 14 T cell receptor beta chains listed next were all sequenced from one sample in a study of multiple sclerosis patients with progressive multifocal leukoencephalopathy. Profiled with immunoSEQ multiplex PCR; TCRdb holds only in-frame clones, not every one. Of some 27,000 clones listed, 90% are singletons. This sample's time point: 12 to 13 months of natalizumab therapy. Here the sequenced sample was PBMCs, taken from a patient treated with natalizumab. These receptors were obtained from a human donor with multiple sclerosis.

The J gene is TRBJ1-1, the V gene TRBV6-5; 8 bases are shared with TRBD1. The CDR3 totals 13 residues. The germline gives CDR1 MNHEY, CDR2 SVGAGI. V was clipped by 2 bases and J by 7 bases; unmatched bases: 3. The CDR3: CASSYRGQGEAFF. CDR3 DNA: TGTGCCAGCAGTTACCGTGGACAGGGTGAAGCTTTCTTT.

The chain employs TRBV5-8 and TRBJ2-5, with a possible D match to TRBD1 (7 bases). Trimming pared 0 bases from V and 4 bases from J, leaving 10 bases between. The CDR3 contains 14 residues. Germline lookup yields CDR1 SGHTS and CDR2 YDEGEE. The CDR3 nucleotides are TGTGCCAGCAGCTTGGGACAGGGAGGAGAGACCCAGTACTTC. It codes for CASSLGQGGETQYF.

The chain has TRBV9 and TRBJ2-7; 10 positions agree with TRBD1. From germline, CDR1 is SGDLS and CDR2 YYNGEE. This CDR3 comprises 16 residues. Losses at the gene ends were 2 bases for V and 3 bases for J; bases not matched to a gene: 8. CDR3 in amino acids: CASSVDPRTGGYEQYF. The DNA for the CDR3 is TGTGCCAGCAGCGTCGACCCTCGGACAGGGGGCTACGAGCAGTACTTC.

The chain is built from TRBV7-9 and TRBJ2-7; possibly TRBD1 for D (5 bases). With 5 bases removed from V and 4 bases from J, the gap between germline ends came to 12 bases. Germline lookup yields CDR1 SEHNR and CDR2 FQNEAQ (reference sequence). The CDR3 loop spans 13 amino acids. For the CDR3, the DNA is TGTGCCAGCAGCCAACAGGTCCCGTACGAGCAGTACTTC. Protein sequence: CASSQQVPYEQYF.

This chain links TRBV7-2 with TRBJ1-1, with a weak D call TRBD1 (6 bases). CDR3 length equals 14 residues. CDR1 is SGHTA, CDR2 FQGNSA, per germline. The V and J ends lost 2 bases and 4 bases respectively, with 11 bases between them. CDR3 loop: CASSLSQGGTEAFF. The CDR3, as DNA: TGTGCCAGCAGCTTATCACAGGGAGGCACTGAAGCTTTCTTT.

This clone was detected only once. The chain couples TRBV6-5 to TRBJ1-4; TRBD1 is a possible D gene (5 bases). Deletions cut 6 bases from V and 3 bases from J, with 11 bases between. Germline V CDR1 and CDR2: MNHEY, SVGAGI. The CDR3 is 14 amino acids. The CDR3 DNA reads as TGTGCCAGCAGACTTGGGGGGGCTAATGAAAAACTGTTTTTT. Translated: CASRLGGANEKLFF.

V gene TRBV7-2 combines with J gene TRBJ2-3, with 12 bases that match TRBD2. Per germline, CDR1 SGHTA and CDR2 FQGNSA. Trimming at V came to 5 bases and at J to 6 bases, leaving 18 bases not matched to a gene. CDR3 length equals 19 residues. CDR3 nucleotides: TGTGCCAGCAGCACCAGGAGTAAGCTAGCGGGGGGGCTGTCGGATACGCAGTATTTT. Translating gives CASSTRSKLAGGLSDTQYF.

CDR3 protein: CSATGGEHTGELFF. The CDR3 nucleotides are TGCAGCGCTACCGGCGGGGAGCACACCGGGGAGCTGTTTTTT. The chain joins TRBV29-1 to TRBJ2-2, with D possibly being TRBD2 (6 bases). Germline V lookup: CDR1 SQVTM, CDR2 ANQGSEA. V gave up 7 bases and J gave up 3 bases, with 15 bases separating them. The CDR3 contains 14 residues.

DNA of the CDR3: TGTGCCAGCAGTTACGGCAGGGACACCGGGGAGCTGTTTTTT. Translated: CASSYGRDTGELFF. The rearrangement uses TRBV6-6 and TRBJ2-2; weak D call: TRBD1 (5 bases). There are 14 residues in the CDR3. In germline, CDR1 is MNHNY, CDR2 SVGAGI (reference sequence). Trimming stripped 2 bases from V and 3 bases from J, with 7 bases between.

The chain couples TRBV2 to TRBJ2-5, with D tentatively TRBD1 or TRBD2 (5 bases each). This CDR3 region has 13 residues. Per the germline V gene, CDR1 is SNHLY and CDR2 is FYNNEI. Trimming cost V 4 bases and J 4 bases, with 10 bases left between them. The CDR3 sequence: CASSVDGAETQYF. In nucleotides, the CDR3 is TGTGCCAGCAGTGTGGACGGGGCAGAGACCCAGTACTTC.

The gene calls are TRBV6-6 and TRBJ2-3; D is undetermined. V gave up 6 bases and J gave up 7 bases, with 14 bases separating them. Germline V gene sequence: CDR1 MNHNY, CDR2 SVGAGI (reference sequence). This CDR3 contains 13 residues. The CDR3 nucleotides are TGTGCCAGCAGCCCCGGGCCATTAAATACGCAGTATTTT. It yields the protein CASSPGPLNTQYF.

The genes are TRBV5-1 and TRBJ1-4; 8 nucleotides agree with TRBD1. Germline assignment: CDR1 SGHRS and CDR2 YFSETQ. This CDR3 is built from 14 residues. V lost 5 bases, J lost 4 bases, and 4 bases stayed unmatched. Here the CDR3 DNA reads TGCGCCAGCAGATCGACAGGGGATAATGAAAAACTGTTTTTT. Its protein product is CASRSTGDNEKLFF.

This clone was seen just once. The chain joins TRBV7-3 to TRBJ2-3; 10 bases align to TRBD2. The length of the CDR3 is 16 residues. The V and J ends lost 2 bases and 4 bases, in that order; junction bases with no gene match: 6. The V gene's germline CDR1 is SGHTA and CDR2 FQGTGA. CDR3: CASSLWSGGAADTQYF. The CDR3, as DNA: TGTGCCAGCAGCTTATGGAGCGGGGGGGCCGCAGATACGCAGTATTTT.

The rearrangement joins TRBV5-4 to TRBJ2-7, with D tentatively TRBD1 (5 bases). CDR1 is SGHNT, CDR2 YYREEE, per germline (reference sequence). Trimming cost V 2 bases and J 2 bases, with 14 bases left between them. The CDR3 sequence is 15 residues long. The DNA for the CDR3 is TGTGCCAGCAGCTTAGACAGTTACTACACCTACGAGCAGTACTTC. This sequence encodes CASSLDSYYTYEQYF.